The TCR beta chain under discussion was sequenced for a study of neoadjuvant anti-PD-1 for oral cavity cancer. Study information: Before surgery, most patients got three to four biweekly 3 mg/kg nivolumab doses.

This clone was seen many times. Most tumor samples had 4 to 6 ug input DNA in two replicates. Some clones are missing from TCRdb's copy, which holds only in-frame ones; the method was immunoSEQ multiplex PCR. The table has about 14,000 clones, about 34% seen once. Time point described: after neoadjuvant nivolumab, at surgical resection. Patients had newly diagnosed, untreated stage II-IVA oral cavity squamous cell carcinoma. The CDR3 length is 14 residues. CDR1 is SGHTA and CDR2 is FQGNSA in the germline V gene. Trimming took 1 base from V and 9 from J; bases not matched to a gene: 3. Material: tumor tissue, obtained after nivolumab (anti-PD-1) treatment. This chain joins TRBV7-2 and TRBJ1-6, with 7 bases identical to TRBD1. The source is a person between 40 and 85 years old with oral cavity squamous cell carcinoma. CDR3 protein: CASSLGQGFSPLHF. Written as DNA, the CDR3 is TGTGCCAGCAGCTTAGGACAGGGATTTTCACCCCTCCACTTT.